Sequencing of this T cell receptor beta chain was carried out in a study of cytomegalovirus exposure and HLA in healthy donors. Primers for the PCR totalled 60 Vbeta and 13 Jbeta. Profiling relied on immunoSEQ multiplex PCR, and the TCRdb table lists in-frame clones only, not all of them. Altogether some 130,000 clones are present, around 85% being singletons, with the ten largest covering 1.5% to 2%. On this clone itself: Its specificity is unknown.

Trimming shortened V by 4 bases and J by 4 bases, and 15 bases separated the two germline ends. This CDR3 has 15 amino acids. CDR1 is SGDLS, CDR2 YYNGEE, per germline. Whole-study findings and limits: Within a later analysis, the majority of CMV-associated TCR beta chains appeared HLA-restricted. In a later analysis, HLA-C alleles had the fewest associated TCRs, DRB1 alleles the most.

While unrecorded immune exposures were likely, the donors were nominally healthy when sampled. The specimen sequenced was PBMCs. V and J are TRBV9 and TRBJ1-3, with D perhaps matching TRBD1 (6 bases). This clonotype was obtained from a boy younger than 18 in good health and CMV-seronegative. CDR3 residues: CASSKRGGRGNTIYF. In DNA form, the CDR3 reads TGTGCCAGCAGCAAGAGGGGGGGGAGAGGAAACACCATATATTTT.